This TCR beta chain was sequenced during a study of response to subunit inactivated influenza vaccine. This clonotype was seen a handful of times. TCRdb processed the RT-PCR reads anew with MiXCR; each CDR3 protein has one entry. The sample lists more than 500,000 distinct CDR3 sequences, roughly 12% occurring once. CDR3 size: 15 residues. The V and J ends lost 2 bases and 4 bases respectively, with 11 bases between them. Germline V lookup: CDR1 MGHRA, CDR2 YSYEKL. These sequences were also reported in another study, on T cells expressing NK-cell markers. That study reports: In generating TCR beta cDNA, 5'RACE template switching with UMIs was used. HCMV specificity was not established for the expanded NKG2C+ T cell clones.

Source: PBMCs from blood, taken on the day of vaccination. The sequence derives from a man aged 45-65 years who received an inactivated influenza vaccine. The J gene is TRBJ2-2, the V gene TRBV4-1; D gene uncertain. For the CDR3, the DNA is TGCGCCAGCAGCCAAAGTGGGTTTGGCACCGGGGAGCTGTTTTTT. It yields the protein CASSQSGFGTGELFF.